What follows is one TCR beta chain and its context. This entry comes from a study of CD8 T cells in Susac syndrome. TCR beta sequences were obtained from blood CD8+ and CD4+ T cells. The healthy controls were matched to patients by age and sex. An input of about 0.45 to 1 ug of RNA was subjected to reverse transcription using random hexamers. The TCR beta CDR3 was amplified by immunoSEQ multiplex PCR across 54 Vbeta, 13 Jbeta. TCRdb called the immunoSEQ multiplex PCR reads again in MiXCR, with one record for every CDR3 protein. The table shows around 99,000 distinct CDR3 sequences, with roughly 97% occurring only once. CDR1 KGHSH and CDR2 LQKENI come from the germline V gene. The CDR3 totals 11 residues. With 2 bases removed from V and 6 bases from J, the gap between germline ends came to 4 bases.

The chain joins TRBV18 to TRBJ2-5; the D is unclear. The TCR was taken from a human donor in good health. Sequencing was done on a sample of CD4+ T cells from PBMCs. CDR3 in DNA: TGTGCCAGCTCACCAGGGAAGACCCAGTACTTC. Its translation: CASSPGKTQYF.